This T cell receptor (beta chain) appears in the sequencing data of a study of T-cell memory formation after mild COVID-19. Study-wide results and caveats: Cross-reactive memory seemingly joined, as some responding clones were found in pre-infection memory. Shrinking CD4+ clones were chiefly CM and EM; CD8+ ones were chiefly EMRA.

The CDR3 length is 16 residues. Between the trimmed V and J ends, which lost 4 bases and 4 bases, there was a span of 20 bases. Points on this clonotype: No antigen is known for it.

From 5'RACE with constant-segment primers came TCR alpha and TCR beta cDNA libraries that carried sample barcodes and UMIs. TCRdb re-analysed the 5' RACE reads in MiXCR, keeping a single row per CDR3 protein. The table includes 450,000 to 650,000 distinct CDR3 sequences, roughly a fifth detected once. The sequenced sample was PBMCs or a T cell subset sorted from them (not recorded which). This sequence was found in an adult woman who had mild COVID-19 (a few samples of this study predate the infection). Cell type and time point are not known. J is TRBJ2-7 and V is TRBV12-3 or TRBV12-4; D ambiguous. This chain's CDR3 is CASSSLEAGDFYEQYF. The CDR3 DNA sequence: TGTGCCAGCAGTTCCCTAGAGGCAGGAGATTTTTACGAGCAGTACTTC.